Below, 15 T cell receptor beta chains from the same sample are listed, as sequenced in a study of Graves' ophthalmopathy and Graves' hyperthyroidism. Amplification targeted the TCR beta CDR3 regions, with RNA transcripts as the source material. First-round RT-PCR with HTBI primers preceded a second-round multiplex PCR. TCRdb fed the multiplex PCR reads into MiXCR, producing one record per CDR3 protein. The sample consists of roughly 350,000 distinct CDR3 sequences, about 18% of them appearing once. Material for sequencing was peripheral blood. The receptors originated from an adult woman with stable Graves' hyperthyroidism.

This clonotype appeared many times. The rearrangement links TRBV28 to TRBJ1-1, with 10 bases that match TRBD1. Trimming at V came to 5 bases and at J to 1 base, leaving 7 bases not matched to a gene. CDR3 length: 16 residues. Germline V gene lookup returns CDR1 MDHEN and CDR2 SYDVKM. The CDR3 reads CASSQDRGLRNTEAFF. CDR3 nucleotides: TGTGCCAGCAGTCAAGACAGGGGGCTAAGGAACACTGAAGCTTTCTTT.

This clonotype was observed many times. The chain couples TRBV6-5 to TRBJ2-7, with 7 bases lining up with TRBD2. The V segment lost 7 bases and the J segment 3 bases; nucleotides outside the gene matches: 9. Germline values: CDR1 MNHEY, CDR2 SVGAGI. This CDR3 contains 14 residues. The chain's CDR3 is CASKSPGGGYEQYF. For the CDR3, the DNA is TGTGCCAGCAAGTCACCGGGAGGAGGCTACGAGCAGTACTTC.

At least ten counts were recorded for this clonotype. This chain joins TRBV11-1 and TRBJ2-7, with D perhaps matching TRBD2 (6 bases). The CDR3 consists of 16 residues. Per the germline V gene, CDR1 is SGHAT and CDR2 is FQDESV (reference sequence). Trimming shortened V by 0 bases and J by 6 bases, and 18 bases separated the two germline ends. DNA for the CDR3: TGTGCCAGCAGCTTAGCATGGGAAGGAGGGCTGGTCGAGCAGTACTTC. This encodes CASSLAWEGGLVEQYF. The full variable domain, its missing parts supplied by reference TRBV11-1 and TRBJ2-7, is EAEVAQSPRYKITEKSQAVAFWCDPISGHATLYWYRQILGQGPELLVQFQDESVVDDSQLPKDRFSAERLKGVDSTLKIQPAELGDSAMYLCASSLAWEGGLVEQYFGPGTRLTVT.

This clonotype was found many times. This chain connects TRBV12-3 or TRBV12-4 to TRBJ1-1; D is uncertain. CDR3 length: 15 amino acids. V was trimmed by 1 base and J by 0 bases, leaving 9 bases between them. The DNA for the CDR3 is TGTGCCAGCAGTTTAGGGAAAAAAATGAACACTGAAGCTTTCTTT. Translation: CASSLGKKMNTEAFF.

This clonotype occurred many times. The chain is built from TRBV28 and TRBJ1-1, with 10 bases that match TRBD1. Trimming at V came to 6 bases and at J to 1 base, leaving 11 bases not matched to a gene. This CDR3 is 17 amino acids long. CDR1 MDHEN and CDR2 SYDVKM come from the germline V gene. The DNA of the CDR3 is TGTGCCAGCAGCCAACAGCCGGGACAGGGGACGAACACTGAAGCTTTCTTT. Translated: CASSQQPGQGTNTEAFF.

Ten or more counts support this clonotype. The rearrangement uses TRBV7-2 and TRBJ2-7; either TRBD1 or TRBD2 may fit D (7 bases each). CDR3 size: 15 residues. Trimming pared 5 bases from V and 3 bases from J, leaving 17 bases between. CDR1 is SGHTA, CDR2 FQGNSA, per germline. The CDR3 nucleotides are TGTGCCAGCAGCACCCCGGGGAGGGGGCGCTACGAGCAGTACTTC. Its protein product is CASSTPGRGRYEQYF.

This clonotype was counted at least ten times. This chain joins TRBV7-9 and TRBJ2-5; the D is unclear. The CDR3 runs to 15 residues. V gave up 3 bases and J gave up 2 bases, with 13 bases separating them. Germline loops: CDR1 SEHNR, CDR2 FQNEAQ (reference sequence). This CDR3 is CASSLDGSIQETQYF. The CDR3 bases are TGTGCCAGCAGCTTGGACGGATCCATTCAAGAGACCCAGTACTTC.

Ten or more counts support this clonotype. The chain recombines TRBV7-9 with TRBJ2-2, with no clear D. The germline V gene encodes CDR1 SEHNR and CDR2 FQNEAQ (reference sequence). V lost 6 bases and J 1 base, leaving 6 bases between the germline ends. The CDR3 spans 13 residues. The CDR3 is CASSFGNTGELFF. The DNA for the CDR3 is TGTGCCAGCAGTTTTGGGAACACCGGGGAGCTGTTTTTT.

The gene calls are TRBV3-1 and TRBJ2-2, with D maybe TRBD2 (6 bases). Trimming took 1 base from V and 7 from J, leaving 16 bases between them. Germline CDR1 reads LGHDT; CDR2 reads YNNKEL (reference sequence). CDR3 length equals 16 residues. The CDR3 DNA is TGTGCCAGCAGCCAAGGGAGACTAGTCTCCGACGGGGAGCTGTTTTTT. Translated: CASSQGRLVSDGELFF.

This clonotype came up many times. The chain recombines TRBV28 with TRBJ1-1; no clear D. Germline V gene lookup returns CDR1 MDHEN and CDR2 SYDVKM. The CDR3 has 15 amino acids. V was pared by 1 base and J by 2 bases, with 11 bases between. CDR3 bases: TGTGCCAGCAGTTTATTTTCAGGCCCCAACACTGAAGCTTTCTTT. This sequence encodes CASSLFSGPNTEAFF.

The sample holds a few counts of this clonotype. The J gene is TRBJ1-2, the V gene TRBV2, with a tentative D call TRBD1 (5 bases). CDR1 and CDR2 from the germline V gene are SNHLY and FYNNEI. The CDR3 has 15 residues. Trimming removed 5 bases at V and 2 bases at J, with 15 bases between. The chain's CDR3 is CASSYPGGANYGYTF. The CDR3 DNA sequence: TGTGCCAGCAGTTACCCCGGAGGGGCGAACTATGGCTACACCTTC.

There are many counts of this clonotype. This chain uses TRBV7-2 with TRBJ2-2, with D unresolved. The CDR3 is 14 residues long. CDR1 and CDR2 (germline): SGHTA, FQGNSA. Trimming shortened V by 3 bases and J by 2 bases, and 7 bases separated the two germline ends. The CDR3: CASSFLGNTGELFF. Written as DNA, the CDR3 is TGTGCCAGCAGCTTTCTCGGCAACACCGGGGAGCTGTTTTTT.

This clonotype was counted many times. The CDR3 coding sequence is TGCGCCAGCAGTGAGTACCGCGGGAGGGACGAGCAGTACTTC. Its protein product is CASSEYRGRDEQYF. This sequence joins TRBV10-1 and TRBJ2-7, with 9 bases identical to TRBD2. CDR3 length: 14 amino acids. J lost 5 bases, V lost 1 base, and 3 bases had no gene match. Germline V CDR1 and CDR2: WNHNN, SYGVQD (reference sequence).

In its sample, this clonotype was seen many times. The gene calls are TRBV20-1 and TRBJ2-7; D is unresolved. CDR1 is DFQATT, CDR2 SNEGSKA, per germline (reference sequence). Trimming removed 5 bases from V and 3 bases from J, with 17 bases in between. The CDR3 is 14 amino acids. The CDR3 protein is CSAPPKEGGYEQYF. The CDR3 bases are TGCAGTGCTCCCCCCAAGGAAGGCGGCTACGAGCAGTACTTC.

This clonotype was observed many times. A junction boundary mismatches the germline segment, possibly from a read error. The CDR3 DNA follows: TGTGCCAGCAGTTTGAGAGAATGGAACGCCAAAAACATTAAGTACTTC. Translated: CASSLREWNAKNIKYF. This chain uses TRBV12-3 or TRBV12-4 with TRBJ2-4; D is undetermined. The CDR3 runs 16 residues.